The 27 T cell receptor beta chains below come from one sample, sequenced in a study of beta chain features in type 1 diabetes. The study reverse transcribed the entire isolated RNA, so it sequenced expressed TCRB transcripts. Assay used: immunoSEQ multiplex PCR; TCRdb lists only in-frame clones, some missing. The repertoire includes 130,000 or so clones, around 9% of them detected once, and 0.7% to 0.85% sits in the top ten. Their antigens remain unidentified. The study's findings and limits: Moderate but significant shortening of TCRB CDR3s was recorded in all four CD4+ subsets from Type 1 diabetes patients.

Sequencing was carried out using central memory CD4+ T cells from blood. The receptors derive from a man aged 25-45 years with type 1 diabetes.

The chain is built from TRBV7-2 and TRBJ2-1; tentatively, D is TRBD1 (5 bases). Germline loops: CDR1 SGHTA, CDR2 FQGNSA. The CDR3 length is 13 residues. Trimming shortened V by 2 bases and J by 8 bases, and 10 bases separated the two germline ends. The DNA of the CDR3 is TGTGCCAGCAGCTTATCCCAGGGCGATGAGCAGTTCTTC. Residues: CASSLSQGDEQFF.

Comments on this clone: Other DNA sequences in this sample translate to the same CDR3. Written as DNA, the CDR3 is TGTGCCAGCAGCCTACAGGGACATGGCTACACCTTC. Translated: CASSLQGHGYTF. This chain links TRBV28 with TRBJ1-2; D is perhaps TRBD1 (6 bases). From germline, CDR1 is MDHEN and CDR2 SYDVKM. V lost 6 bases, J lost 6 bases, and 11 bases lay in between. This CDR3 is 12 amino acids long.

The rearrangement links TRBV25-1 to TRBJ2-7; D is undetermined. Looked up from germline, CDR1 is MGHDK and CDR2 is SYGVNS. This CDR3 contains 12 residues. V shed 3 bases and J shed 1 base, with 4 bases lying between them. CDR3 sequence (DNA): TGTGCCAGCAGTGACAGTTCCTACGAGCAGTACTTC. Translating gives CASSDSSYEQYF.

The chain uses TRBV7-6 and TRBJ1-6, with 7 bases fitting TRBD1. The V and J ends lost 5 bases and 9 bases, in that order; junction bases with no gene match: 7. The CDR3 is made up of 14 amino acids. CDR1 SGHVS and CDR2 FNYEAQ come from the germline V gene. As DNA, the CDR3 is TGTGCCAGCAGCCCACAGGGGACTCGTTCACCCCTCCACTTT. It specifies CASSPQGTRSPLHF. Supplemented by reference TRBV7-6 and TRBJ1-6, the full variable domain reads GAGVSQSPRYKVTKRGQDVALRCDPISGHVSLYWYRQALGQGPEFLTYFNYEAQQDKSGLPNDRFSAERPEGSISTLTIQRTEQRDSAMYRCASSPQGTRSPLHFGNGTRLTVT.

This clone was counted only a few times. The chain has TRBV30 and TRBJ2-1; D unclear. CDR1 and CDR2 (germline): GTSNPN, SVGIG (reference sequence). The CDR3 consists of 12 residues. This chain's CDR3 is CASSRSYNEQFF. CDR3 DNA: TGTGCTTCGAGCCGCTCCTACAATGAGCAGTTCTTC.

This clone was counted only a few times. The CDR3 reads CASSPDAGGTEAFF. The CDR3 DNA follows: TGTGCCAGCTCACCAGATGCGGGGGGCACTGAAGCTTTCTTT. V and J are TRBV18 and TRBJ1-1; the D gene is possibly TRBD1 (5 bases). CDR3 length equals 14 residues. The V gene's germline CDR1 is KGHSH and CDR2 LQKENI. V lost 2 bases to trimming and J lost 4 bases, with 11 bases between them. Using reference TRBV18 and TRBJ1-1 for the parts outside the CDR3, the full variable domain is NAGVMQNPRHLVRRRGQEARLRCSPMKGHSHVYWYRQLPEEGLKFMVYLQKENIIDESGMPKERFSAEFPKEGPSILRIQQVVRGDSAAYFCASSPDAGGTEAFFGQGTRLTVV.

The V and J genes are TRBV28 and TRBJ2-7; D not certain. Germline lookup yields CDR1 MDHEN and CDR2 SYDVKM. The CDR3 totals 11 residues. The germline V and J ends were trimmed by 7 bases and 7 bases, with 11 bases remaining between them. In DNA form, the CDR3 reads TGTGCCAGCACCCGGATCGGGGAGCAGTACTTC. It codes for CASTRIGEQYF. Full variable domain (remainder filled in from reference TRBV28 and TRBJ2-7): DVKVTQSSRYLVKRTGEKVFLECVQDMDHENMFWYRQDPGLGLRLIYFSYDVKMKEKGDIPEGYSVSREKKERFSLILESASTNQTSMYLCASTRIGEQYFGPGTRLTVT.

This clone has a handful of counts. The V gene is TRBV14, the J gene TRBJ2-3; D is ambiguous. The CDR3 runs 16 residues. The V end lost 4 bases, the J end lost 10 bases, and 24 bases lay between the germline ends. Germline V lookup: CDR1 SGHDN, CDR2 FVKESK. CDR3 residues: CASSLLTLGFLAPQYF. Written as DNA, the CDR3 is TGTGCCAGCAGCCTCCTCACCCTCGGGTTCCTTGCTCCGCAGTATTTT. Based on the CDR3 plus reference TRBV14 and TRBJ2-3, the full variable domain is EAGVTQFPSHSVIEKGQTVTLRCDPISGHDNLYWYRRVMGKEIKFLLHFVKESKQDESGMPNNRFLAERTGGTYSTLKVQPAELEDSGVYFCASSLLTLGFLAPQYFGPGTRLTVL.

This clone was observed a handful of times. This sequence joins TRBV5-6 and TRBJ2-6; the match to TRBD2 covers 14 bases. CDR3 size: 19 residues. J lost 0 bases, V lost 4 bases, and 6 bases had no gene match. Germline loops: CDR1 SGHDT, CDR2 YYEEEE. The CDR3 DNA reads TGTGCCAGCAGCCGACTGACTAGCGGGGGGGCCTCTGGGGCCAACGTCCTGACTTTC. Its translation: CASSRLTSGGASGANVLTF.

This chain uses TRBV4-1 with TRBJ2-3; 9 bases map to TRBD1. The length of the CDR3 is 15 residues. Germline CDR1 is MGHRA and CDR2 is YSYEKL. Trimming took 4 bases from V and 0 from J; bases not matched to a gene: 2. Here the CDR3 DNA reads TGCGCCAGCAGCCGGACAGGGGCGAGCACAGATACGCAGTATTTT. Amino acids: CASSRTGASTDTQYF.

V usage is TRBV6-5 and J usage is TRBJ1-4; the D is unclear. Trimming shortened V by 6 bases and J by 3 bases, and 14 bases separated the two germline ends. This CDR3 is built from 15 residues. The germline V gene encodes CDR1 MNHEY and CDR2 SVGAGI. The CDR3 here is CASSLSHVANEKLFF. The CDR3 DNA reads TGTGCCAGCAGCCTATCTCACGTCGCTAATGAAAAACTGTTTTTT.

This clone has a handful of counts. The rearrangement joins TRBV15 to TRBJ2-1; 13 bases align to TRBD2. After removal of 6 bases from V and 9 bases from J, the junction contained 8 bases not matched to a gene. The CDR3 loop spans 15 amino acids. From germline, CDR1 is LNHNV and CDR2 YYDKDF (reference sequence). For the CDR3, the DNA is TGTGCCACCAGTACTCGGACTAGCGGGGGAGGTGAGCAGTTCTTC. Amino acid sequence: CATSTRTSGGGEQFF. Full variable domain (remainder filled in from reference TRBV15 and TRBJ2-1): DAMVIQNPRYQVTQFGKPVTLSCSQTLNHNVMYWYQQKSSQAPKLLFHYYDKDFNNEADTPDNFQSRRPNTSFCFLDIRSPGLGDTAMYLCATSTRTSGGGEQFFGPGTRLTVL.

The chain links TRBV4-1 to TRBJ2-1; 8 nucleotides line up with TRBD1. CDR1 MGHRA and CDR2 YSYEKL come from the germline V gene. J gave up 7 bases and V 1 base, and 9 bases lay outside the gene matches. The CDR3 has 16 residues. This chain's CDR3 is CASSQARAGGRNEQFF. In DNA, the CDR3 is TGCGCCAGCAGCCAAGCTAGGGCAGGGGGCAGGAATGAGCAGTTCTTC.

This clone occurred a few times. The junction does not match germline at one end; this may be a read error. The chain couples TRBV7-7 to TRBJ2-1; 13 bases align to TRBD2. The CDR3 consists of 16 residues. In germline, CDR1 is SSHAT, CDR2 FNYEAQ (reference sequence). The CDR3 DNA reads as TGTGCTAGCAGCGACGGACTAGCGGGGGTTATCAATGAGCAGTTCTTC. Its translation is CASSDGLAGVINEQFF.

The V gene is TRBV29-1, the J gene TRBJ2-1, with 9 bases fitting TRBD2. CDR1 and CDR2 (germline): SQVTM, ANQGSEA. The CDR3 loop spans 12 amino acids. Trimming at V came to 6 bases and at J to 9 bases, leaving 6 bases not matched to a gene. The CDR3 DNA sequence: TGCAGCGTAGGGACTAGCATTTCTGAGCAGTTCTTC. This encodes CSVGTSISEQFF.

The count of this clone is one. The CDR3: CASSEGAWGGPKGYTF. The DNA for the CDR3 is TGTGCCAGCAGTGAAGGGGCATGGGGGGGACCCAAGGGCTACACCTTC. The chain has TRBV25-1 and TRBJ1-2, with D possibly matching TRBD1 (5 bases). CDR3 length equals 16 residues. The germline gives CDR1 MGHDK, CDR2 SYGVNS. The V gene lost 2 bases and the J gene lost 8 bases, with 21 bases spanning the gap.

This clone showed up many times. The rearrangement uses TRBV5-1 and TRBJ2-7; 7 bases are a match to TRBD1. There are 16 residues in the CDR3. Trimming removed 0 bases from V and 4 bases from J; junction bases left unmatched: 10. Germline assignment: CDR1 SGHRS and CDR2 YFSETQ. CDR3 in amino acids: CASSLDPGQTLYEQYF. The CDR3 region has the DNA TGCGCCAGCAGCTTGGACCCGGGACAGACTTTGTACGAGCAGTACTTC.

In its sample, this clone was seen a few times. CDR3 nucleotides: TGCGCCAGCAGAGACCTTACAGGGGGAAGTGGCTACACCTTC. Protein product: CASRDLTGGSGYTF. J is TRBJ1-2 and V is TRBV5-1; 8 bases map to TRBD1. This CDR3 region has 14 residues. In germline, CDR1 is SGHRS, CDR2 YFSETQ. Germline trimming cut 5 bases from V and 7 bases from J; bases unmatched to any gene: 10.

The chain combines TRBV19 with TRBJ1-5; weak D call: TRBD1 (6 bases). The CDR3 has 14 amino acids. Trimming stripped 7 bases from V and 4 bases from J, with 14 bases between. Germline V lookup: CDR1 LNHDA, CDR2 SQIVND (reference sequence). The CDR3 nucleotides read TGTGCCAGTAAGGTGGGGGCAGGGAATCAGCCCCAGCATTTT. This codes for CASKVGAGNQPQHF. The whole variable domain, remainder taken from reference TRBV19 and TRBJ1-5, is DGGITQSPKYLFRKEGQNVTLSCEQNLNHDAMYWYRQDPGQGLRLIYYSQIVNDFQKGDIAEGYSVSREKKESFPLTVTSAQKNPTAFYLCASKVGAGNQPQHFGDGTRLSIL.

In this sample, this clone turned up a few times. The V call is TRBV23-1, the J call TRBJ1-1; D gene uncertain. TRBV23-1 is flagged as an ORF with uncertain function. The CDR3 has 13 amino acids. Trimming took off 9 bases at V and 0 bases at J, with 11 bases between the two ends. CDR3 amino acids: CARPPGVNTEAFF. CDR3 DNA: TGCGCCAGACCCCCGGGTGTGAACACTGAAGCTTTCTTT.

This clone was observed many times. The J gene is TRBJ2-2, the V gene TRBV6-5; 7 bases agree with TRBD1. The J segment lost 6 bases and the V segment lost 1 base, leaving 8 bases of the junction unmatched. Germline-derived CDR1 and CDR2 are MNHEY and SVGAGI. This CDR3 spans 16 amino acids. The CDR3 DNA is TGTGCCAGCAGTTACTTGCTAGGGACAGTAGCCGGGGAGCTGTTTTTT. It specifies CASSYLLGTVAGELFF.

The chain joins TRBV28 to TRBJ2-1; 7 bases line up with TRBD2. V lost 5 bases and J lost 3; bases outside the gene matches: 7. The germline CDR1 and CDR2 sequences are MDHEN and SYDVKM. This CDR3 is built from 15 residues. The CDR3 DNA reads TGTGCCAGCAGTCCCCGCGGGAGAAACTACAATGAGCAGTTCTTC. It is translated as CASSPRGRNYNEQFF.

CDR3: CSVDAGGGFSFF. CDR3 DNA: TGCAGCGTTGATGCAGGGGGCGGATTCTCTTTCTTT. V is TRBV29-1 and J is TRBJ1-1; 8 bases are shared with TRBD1. The CDR3 has 12 residues. Germline lookup yields CDR1 SQVTM and CDR2 ANQGSEA. V lost 3 bases to trimming and J lost 12 bases; unmatched junction nucleotides: 9. Together with reference TRBV29-1 and TRBJ1-1, the CDR3 gives the full variable domain: SAVISQKPSRDICQRGTSLTIQCQVDSQVTMMFWYRQQPGQSLTLIATANQGSEATYESGFVIDKFPISRPNLTFSTLTVSNMSPEDSSIYLCSVDAGGGFSFFGQGTRLTVV.

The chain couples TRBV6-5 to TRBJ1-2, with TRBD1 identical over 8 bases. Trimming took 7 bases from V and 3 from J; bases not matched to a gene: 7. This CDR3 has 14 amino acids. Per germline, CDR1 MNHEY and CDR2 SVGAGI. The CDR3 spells CASMRGQVYYGYTF. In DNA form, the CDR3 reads TGTGCCAGCATGAGGGGACAGGTCTACTATGGCTACACCTTC.

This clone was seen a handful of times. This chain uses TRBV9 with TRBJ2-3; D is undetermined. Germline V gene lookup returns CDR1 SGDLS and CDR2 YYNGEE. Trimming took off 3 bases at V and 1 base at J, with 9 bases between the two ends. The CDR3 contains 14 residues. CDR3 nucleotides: TGTGCCAGCAGCGCCAATATAGGCACAGATACGCAGTATTTT. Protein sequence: CASSANIGTDTQYF. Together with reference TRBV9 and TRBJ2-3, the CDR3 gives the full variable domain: DSGVTQTPKHLITATGQRVTLRCSPRSGDLSVYWYQQSLDQGLQFLIQYYNGEERAKGNILERFSAQQFPDLHSELNLSSLELGDSALYFCASSANIGTDTQYFGPGTRLTVL.

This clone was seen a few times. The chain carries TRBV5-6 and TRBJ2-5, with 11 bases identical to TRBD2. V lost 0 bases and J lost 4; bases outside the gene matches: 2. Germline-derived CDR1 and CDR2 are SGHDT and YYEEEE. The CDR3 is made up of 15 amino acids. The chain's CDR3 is CASSLALAGGETQYF. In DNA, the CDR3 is TGTGCCAGCAGCTTGGCGCTAGCGGGGGGAGAGACCCAGTACTTC.

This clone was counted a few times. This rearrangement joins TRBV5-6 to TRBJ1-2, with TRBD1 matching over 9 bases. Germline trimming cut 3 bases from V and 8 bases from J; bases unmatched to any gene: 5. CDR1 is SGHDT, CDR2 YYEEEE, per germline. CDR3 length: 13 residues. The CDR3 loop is CASSWDRESGYTF. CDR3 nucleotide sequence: TGTGCCAGCAGCTGGGACAGGGAGTCGGGCTACACCTTC.